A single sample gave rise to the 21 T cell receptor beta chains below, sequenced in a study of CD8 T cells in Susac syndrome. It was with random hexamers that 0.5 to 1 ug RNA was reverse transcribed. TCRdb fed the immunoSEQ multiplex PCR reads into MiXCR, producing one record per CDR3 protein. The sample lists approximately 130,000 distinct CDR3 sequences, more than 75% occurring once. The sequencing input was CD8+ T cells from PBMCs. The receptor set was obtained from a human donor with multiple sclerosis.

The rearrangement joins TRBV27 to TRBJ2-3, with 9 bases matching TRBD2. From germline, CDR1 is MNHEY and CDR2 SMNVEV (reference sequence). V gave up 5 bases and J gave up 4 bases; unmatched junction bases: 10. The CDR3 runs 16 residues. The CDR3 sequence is CASSLIAGVWADTQYF. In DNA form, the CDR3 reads TGTGCCAGCAGTCTAATAGCGGGAGTATGGGCAGATACGCAGTATTTT.

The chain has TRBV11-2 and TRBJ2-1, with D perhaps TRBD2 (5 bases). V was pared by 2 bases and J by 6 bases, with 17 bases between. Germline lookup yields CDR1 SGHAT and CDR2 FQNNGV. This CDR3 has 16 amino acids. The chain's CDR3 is CASSLSGSPGINEQFF. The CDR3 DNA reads TGTGCCAGCAGCTTATCGGGATCGCCAGGTATCAATGAGCAGTTCTTC.

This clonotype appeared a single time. DNA for the CDR3: TGTGCCAGCAGTTTTCCTTCGGGTGGCTTGACTGAAGCTTTCTTT. Protein sequence: CASSFPSGGLTEAFF. The V gene is TRBV28, the J gene TRBJ1-1; D ambiguous. The CDR3 length is 15 residues. The germline CDR1 and CDR2 sequences are MDHEN and SYDVKM. V shed 3 bases and J shed 5 bases, with 16 bases lying between them. Full variable domain (outside the CDR3, taken from reference TRBV28 and TRBJ1-1): DVKVTQSSRYLVKRTGEKVFLECVQDMDHENMFWYRQDPGLGLRLIYFSYDVKMKEKGDIPEGYSVSREKKERFSLILESASTNQTSMYLCASSFPSGGLTEAFFGQGTRLTVV.

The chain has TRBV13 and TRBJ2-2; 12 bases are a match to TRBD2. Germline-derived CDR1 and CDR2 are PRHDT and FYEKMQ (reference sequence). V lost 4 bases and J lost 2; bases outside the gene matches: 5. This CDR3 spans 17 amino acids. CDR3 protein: CASSWGLAGSNTGELFF. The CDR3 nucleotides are TGTGCCAGCAGCTGGGGACTAGCGGGTTCTAACACCGGGGAGCTGTTTTTT. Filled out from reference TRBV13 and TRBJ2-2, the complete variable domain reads AAGVIQSPRHLIKEKRETATLKCYPIPRHDTVYWYQQGPGQDPQFLISFYEKMQSDKGSIPDRFSAQQFSDYHSELNMSSLELGDSALYFCASSWGLAGSNTGELFFGEGSRLTVL.

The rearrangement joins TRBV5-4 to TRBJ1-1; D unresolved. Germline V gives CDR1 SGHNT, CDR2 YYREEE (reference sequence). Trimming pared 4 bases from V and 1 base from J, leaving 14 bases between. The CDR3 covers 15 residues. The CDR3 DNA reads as TGTGCCAGCAGCCCCACACCAGACCCGAACACTGAAGCTTTCTTT. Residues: CASSPTPDPNTEAFF.

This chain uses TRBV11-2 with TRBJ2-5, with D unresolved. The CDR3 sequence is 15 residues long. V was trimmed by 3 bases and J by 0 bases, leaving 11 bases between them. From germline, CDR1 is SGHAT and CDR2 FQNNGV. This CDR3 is CASSFGDWDQETQYF. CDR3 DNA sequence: TGTGCCAGCAGCTTCGGAGACTGGGACCAAGAGACCCAGTACTTC.

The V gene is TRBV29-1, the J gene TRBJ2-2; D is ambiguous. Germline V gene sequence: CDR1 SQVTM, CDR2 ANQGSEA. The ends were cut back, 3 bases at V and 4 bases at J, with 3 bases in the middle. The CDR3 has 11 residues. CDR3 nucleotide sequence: TGCAGCGTTGACAGCACCGGGGAGCTGTTTTTT. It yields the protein CSVDSTGELFF.

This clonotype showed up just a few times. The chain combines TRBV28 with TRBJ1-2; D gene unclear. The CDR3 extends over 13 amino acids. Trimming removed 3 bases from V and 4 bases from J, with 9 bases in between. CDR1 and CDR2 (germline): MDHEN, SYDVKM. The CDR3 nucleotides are TGTGCCAGCAGTTTCGGGCAGTCCTATGGCTACACCTTC. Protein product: CASSFGQSYGYTF.

The DNA for the CDR3 is TGTGCCAGCAGGAGGAACAGGGCCCAAGAGACCCAGTACTTC. Amino acids: CASRRNRAQETQYF. The V and J genes are TRBV27 and TRBJ2-5; D perhaps matches TRBD1 (6 bases). The germline V and J ends were trimmed by 6 bases and 1 base, with 12 bases remaining between them. The CDR3 covers 14 residues. The V gene's germline CDR1 is MNHEY and CDR2 SMNVEV (reference sequence).

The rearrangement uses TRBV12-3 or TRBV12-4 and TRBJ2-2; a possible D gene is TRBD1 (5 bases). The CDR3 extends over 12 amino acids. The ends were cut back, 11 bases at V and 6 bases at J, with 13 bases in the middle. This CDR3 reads CACQTAPGELFF. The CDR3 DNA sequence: TGTGCCTGCCAGACAGCACCCGGGGAGCTGTTTTTT.

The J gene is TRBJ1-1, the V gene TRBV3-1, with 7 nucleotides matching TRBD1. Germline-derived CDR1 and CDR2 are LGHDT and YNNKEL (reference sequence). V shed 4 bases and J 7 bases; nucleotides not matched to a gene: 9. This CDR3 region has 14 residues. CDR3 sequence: CASSPRDSIHEAFF. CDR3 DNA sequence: TGTGCCAGCAGCCCCCGGGACAGCATTCATGAAGCTTTCTTT. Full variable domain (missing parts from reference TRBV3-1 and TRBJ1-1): DTAVSQTPKYLVTQMGNDKSIKCEQNLGHDTMYWYKQDSKKFLKIMFSYNNKELIINETVPNRFSPKSPDKAHLNLHINSLELGDSAVYFCASSPRDSIHEAFFGQGTRLTVV.

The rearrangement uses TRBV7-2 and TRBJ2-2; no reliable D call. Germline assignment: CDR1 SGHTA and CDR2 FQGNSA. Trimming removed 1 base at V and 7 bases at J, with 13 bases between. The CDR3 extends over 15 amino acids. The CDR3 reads CASSLGFSVDGELFF. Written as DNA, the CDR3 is TGTGCCAGCAGCTTAGGGTTTTCGGTGGACGGGGAGCTGTTTTTT.

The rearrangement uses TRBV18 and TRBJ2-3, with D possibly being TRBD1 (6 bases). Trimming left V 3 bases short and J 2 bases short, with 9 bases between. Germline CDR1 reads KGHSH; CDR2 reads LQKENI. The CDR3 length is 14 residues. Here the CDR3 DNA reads TGTGCCAGCTCACCCGGACAGCTCACAGATACGCAGTATTTT. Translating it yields CASSPGQLTDTQYF.

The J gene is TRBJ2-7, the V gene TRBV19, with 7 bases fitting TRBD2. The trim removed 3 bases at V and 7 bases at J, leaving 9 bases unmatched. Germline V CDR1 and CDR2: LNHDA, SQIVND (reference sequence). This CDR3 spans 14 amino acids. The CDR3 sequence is CASSIGEGLTEQYF. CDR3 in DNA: TGTGCCAGTAGTATTGGGGAGGGCCTCACTGAGCAGTACTTC.

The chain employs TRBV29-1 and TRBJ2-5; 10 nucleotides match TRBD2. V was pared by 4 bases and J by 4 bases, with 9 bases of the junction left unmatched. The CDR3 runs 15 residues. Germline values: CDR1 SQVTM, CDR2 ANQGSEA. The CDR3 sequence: CSVVSGLARVETQYF. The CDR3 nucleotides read TGCAGCGTTGTTTCGGGACTAGCGCGCGTAGAGACCCAGTACTTC.

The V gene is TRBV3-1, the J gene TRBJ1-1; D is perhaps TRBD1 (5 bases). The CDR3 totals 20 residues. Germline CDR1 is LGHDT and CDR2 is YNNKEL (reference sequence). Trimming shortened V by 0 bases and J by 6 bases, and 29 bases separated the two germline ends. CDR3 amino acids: CASSQDQRWTSRTYGAEAFF. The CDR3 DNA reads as TGTGCCAGCAGCCAAGATCAGAGGTGGACAAGCAGGACATATGGGGCTGAAGCTTTCTTT.

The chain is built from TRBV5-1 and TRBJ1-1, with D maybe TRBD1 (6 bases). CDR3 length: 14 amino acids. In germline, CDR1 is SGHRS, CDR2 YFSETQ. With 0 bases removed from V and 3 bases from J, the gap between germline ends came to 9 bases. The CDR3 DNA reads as TGCGCCAGCAGCTTGGCCGAGGGGGACACTGAAGCTTTCTTT. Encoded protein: CASSLAEGDTEAFF.

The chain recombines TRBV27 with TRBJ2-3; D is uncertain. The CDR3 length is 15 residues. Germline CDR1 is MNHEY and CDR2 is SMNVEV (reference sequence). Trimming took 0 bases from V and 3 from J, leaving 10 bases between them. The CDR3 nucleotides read TGTGCCAGCAGTTTATCTTCTTATGGGACAGATACGCAGTATTTT. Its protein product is CASSLSSYGTDTQYF.

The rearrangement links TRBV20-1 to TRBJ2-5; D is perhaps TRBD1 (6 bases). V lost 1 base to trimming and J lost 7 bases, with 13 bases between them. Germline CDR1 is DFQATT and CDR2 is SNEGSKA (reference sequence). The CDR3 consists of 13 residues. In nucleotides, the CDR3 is TGCAGTGCTAGAGCCCCAGGGGACCCGACCCAGTACTTC. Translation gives CSARAPGDPTQYF.

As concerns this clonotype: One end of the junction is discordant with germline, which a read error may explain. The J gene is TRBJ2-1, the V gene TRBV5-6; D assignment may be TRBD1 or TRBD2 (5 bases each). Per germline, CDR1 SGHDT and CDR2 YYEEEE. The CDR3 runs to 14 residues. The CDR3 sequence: CATSWGTSYNEQFF. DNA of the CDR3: TGTGCCACCAGCTGGGGGACGAGCTACAATGAGCAGTTCTTC.

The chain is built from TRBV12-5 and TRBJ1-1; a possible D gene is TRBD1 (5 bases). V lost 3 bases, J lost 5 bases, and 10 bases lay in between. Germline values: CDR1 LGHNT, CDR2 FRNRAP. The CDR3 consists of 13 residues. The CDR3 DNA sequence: TGTGCTAGTGGTTTATATGGGGGGACTGAAGCTTTCTTT. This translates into CASGLYGGTEAFF.